This is a list of T cell receptor beta chains from one sample in a study of T cell changes during pregnancy in multiple sclerosis. The method was immunoSEQ multiplex PCR; TCRdb's version includes in-frame clones alone and lacks a portion of them. The table lists about 59,000 clones, about 94% of them singletons. Material: CD8+ T cells from peripheral blood mononuclear cells, obtained after pregnancy. These receptors originate from a female donor with multiple sclerosis, enrolled in a pregnancy study. Each CDR3 is given with its conserved first and last residue. The D gene is left open where the match is weak. Size is omitted from some rows. Given values are once, few, many or a class for expanded clones.

v_gene	j_gene	d_gene	abundance	CDR3aa	CDR3nt
TRBV30	TRBJ2-1	NA	NA	CALGASYYNEQFF	TGTGCATTGGGGGCTAGTTATTACAATGAGCAGTTCTTC
TRBV27	TRBJ2-7	TRBD2	NA	CASSIFSGGSSYEQYF	TGTGCCAGCAGTATATTTAGCGGGGGGAGCTCCTACGAGCAGTACTTC
TRBV15	TRBJ2-1	TRBD2	once	CATASGSYNEQFF	TGTGCCACTGCTAGCGGTTCCTACAATGAGCAGTTCTTC
TRBV6-5	TRBJ1-5	NA	NA	CASSSPAGGQPQHF	TGTGCCAGCAGTTCCCCGGCGGGGGGTCAGCCCCAGCATTTT
TRBV19	TRBJ2-7	NA	NA	CASSIGTEYYEQYF	TGTGCCAGTAGTATAGGGACAGAGTACTACGAGCAGTACTTC
TRBV11-3	TRBJ2-1	NA	NA	CASSLSGNNEQFF	TGTGCCAGCAGCTTATCAGGGAACAATGAGCAGTTCTTC
TRBV27	TRBJ1-1	TRBD1	NA	CASSLSRTGEIGGTEAFF	TGTGCCAGCAGTTTATCAAGGACAGGGGAGATTGGTGGCACTGAAGCTTTCTTT
TRBV5-1	TRBJ2-7	TRBD1	NA	CASSSNRGYEQYF	TGCGCCAGCAGCTCTAACAGGGGATACGAGCAGTACTTC
TRBV4-1	TRBJ2-7	NA	NA	CASSQGEASSYEQYF	TGCGCCAGCAGCCAAGGGGAGGCTTCCTCCTACGAGCAGTACTTC
TRBV7-9	TRBJ1-1	TRBD1	NA	CASREQGRYTEAFF	TGTGCCAGCAGAGAACAGGGGAGGTACACTGAAGCTTTCTTT
TRBV27	TRBJ2-2	TRBD2	NA	CASSWSSGRVATGELFF	TGTGCCAGCAGTTGGTCCAGCGGGAGGGTCGCCACCGGGGAGCTGTTTTTT
TRBV7-7	TRBJ2-1	NA	NA	CASSLTDTYNEQFF	TGTGCCAGCAGCTTAACAGACACCTACAATGAGCAGTTCTTC
TRBV4-1	TRBJ1-2	NA	NA	CASSQDEYAGPYGYTF	TGCGCCAGCAGCCAAGATGAATATGCAGGGCCCTATGGCTACACCTTC
TRBV5-1	TRBJ2-7	NA	NA	CASSLRGTSHEQYF	TGCGCCAGCAGCTTGAGGGGCACCAGCCACGAGCAGTACTTC
TRBV7-9	TRBJ2-1	TRBD1	NA	CASSLPGQGTNEQFF	TGTGCCAGCAGCCTACCGGGACAGGGTACGAATGAGCAGTTCTTC
TRBV15	TRBJ2-7	TRBD2	NA	CATSSGGRSSYEQYF	TGTGCCACCAGCAGCGGCGGGAGGAGCTCCTACGAGCAGTACTTC
TRBV27	TRBJ2-7	TRBD2	NA	CASSPGGPLHYEQYF	TGTGCCAGCAGTCCGGGGGGACCGTTACACTACGAGCAGTACTTC
TRBV6-1	TRBJ1-4	NA	NA	CASRVETAPNEKLFF	TGTGCCAGCCGCGTTGAAACAGCTCCCAATGAAAAACTGTTTTTT
TRBV30	TRBJ2-7	TRBD2	NA	CAWRSLAGGGEQYF	TGTGCCTGGAGGTCACTAGCGGGAGGGGGCGAGCAGTACTTC
TRBV6-7	TRBJ2-7	TRBD2	NA	CASRAILAGEQYF	TGTGCCAGCAGGGCGATTCTAGCGGGGGAGCAGTACTTC
TRBV2	TRBJ1-1	NA	NA	CASSVGANTEAFF	TGTGCCAGCAGTGTGGGGGCAAACACTGAAGCTTTCTTT
TRBV30	TRBJ1-1	TRBD1	NA	CAWTSGQGNTEAFF	TGTGCCTGGACCTCGGGACAGGGGAACACTGAAGCTTTCTTT
TRBV4-3	TRBJ2-1	TRBD2	NA	CASSQAGGSTPPSEQFF	TGCGCCAGCAGCCAAGCCGGCGGGAGTACACCCCCTTCTGAGCAGTTCTTC
TRBV7-9	TRBJ2-1	TRBD1	NA	CASSSDRGIYNEQFF	TGTGCCAGCAGTTCTGACAGGGGCATCTACAATGAGCAGTTCTTC
TRBV30	TRBJ2-7	NA	NA	CAWSRNRVFLHEQYF	TGTGCCTGGAGTCGCAACAGGGTCTTCCTCCACGAGCAGTACTTC
TRBV7-3	TRBJ2-1	TRBD2	NA	CASSFPLQPSGTWEAEQFF	TGTGCCAGCAGCTTCCCACTCCAACCTAGCGGGACATGGGAGGCTGAGCAGTTCTTC
TRBV19	TRBJ2-7	NA	NA	CASRYGHLYEQYF	TGTGCCAGTAGATATGGACACCTCTACGAGCAGTACTTC
TRBV30	TRBJ1-2	NA	NA	CAWTLTGGGYGYTF	TGTGCCTGGACCCTGACAGGTGGGGGATATGGCTACACCTTC
TRBV9	TRBJ2-2	NA	NA	CASSVTGNTGELFF	TGTGCCAGCAGCGTAACCGGGAACACCGGGGAGCTGTTTTTT
TRBV7-9	TRBJ2-1	NA	NA	CASSLVAGTYNEQFF	TGTGCCAGCAGCTTAGTGGCGGGTACCTACAATGAGCAGTTCTTC
TRBV18	TRBJ2-7	NA	NA	CASSPPGRYEQYF	TGTGCCAGCTCACCACCAGGGAGGTACGAGCAGTACTTC
TRBV5-1	TRBJ2-1	NA	NA	CASSLDSSYNEQFF	TGCGCCAGCAGCCTAGACAGCTCCTACAATGAGCAGTTCTTC
TRBV5-4	TRBJ1-3	NA	NA	CASSWGTSGNTIYF	TGTGCCAGCAGCTGGGGGACTTCTGGAAACACCATATATTTT
TRBV5-6	TRBJ2-7	TRBD1	NA	CASSRQGWEQYF	TGTGCCAGCAGTAGACAGGGTTGGGAGCAGTACTTC
TRBV5-1	TRBJ2-7	TRBD1	NA	CASNGQAFHEQYF	TGCGCCAGCAATGGACAGGCTTTCCACGAGCAGTACTTC